This TCR beta chain was identified in a study of T cell repertoires in cytomegalovirus infection. On the study more broadly: Public TCR beta signatures were indicative of both CMV infection and a matching HLA type. Regarding the study as a whole: The ex vivo response was dominated by HLA-C-restricted CMV-specific TCR beta clonotypes.

TCRdb re-called the reads with MiXCR, one entry per CDR3 protein. The table lists about 70,000 distinct CDR3 sequences, approximately 22% of them singletons, with approximately 61% in the top ten. Turning to this clonotype: What it recognizes is unknown.

Sample: CD8+ T cells from cultured PBMCs, taken from culture after CMV antigen stimulation. This TCR was recovered from a human donor in good health (CMV status not recorded). Some clones in this sample may be carry-over from other donors' samples.

This chain's CDR3 is CASGGHGRYNEQFF. CDR3 coding DNA: TGTGCCAGCGGCGGACATGGGCGCTACAATGAGCAGTTCTTC. The rearrangement joins TRBV2 to TRBJ2-1; D may be TRBD1 (5 bases). The V end was cut by 8 bases, the J end by 3 bases, with 14 bases between. This CDR3 is built from 14 residues. Germline CDR1 SNHLY, CDR2 FYNNEI.